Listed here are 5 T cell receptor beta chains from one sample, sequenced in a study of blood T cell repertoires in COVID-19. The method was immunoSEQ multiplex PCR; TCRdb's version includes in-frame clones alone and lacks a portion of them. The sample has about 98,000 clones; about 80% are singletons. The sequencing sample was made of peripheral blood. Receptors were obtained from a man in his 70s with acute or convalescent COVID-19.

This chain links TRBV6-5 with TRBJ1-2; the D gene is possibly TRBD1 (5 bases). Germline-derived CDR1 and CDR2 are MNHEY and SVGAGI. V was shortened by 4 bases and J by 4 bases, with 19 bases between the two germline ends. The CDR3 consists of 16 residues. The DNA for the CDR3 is TGTGCCAGCAGTTTAAAAGCGGGGCAGAGCAGCTATGGCTACACCTTC. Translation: CASSLKAGQSSYGYTF.

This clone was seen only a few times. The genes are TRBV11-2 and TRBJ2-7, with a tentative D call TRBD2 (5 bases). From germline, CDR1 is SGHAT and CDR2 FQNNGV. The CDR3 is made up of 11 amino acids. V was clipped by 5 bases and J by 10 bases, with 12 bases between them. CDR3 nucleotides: TGTGCCAGCAGCCCAACTAGAACACAGTACTTC. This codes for CASSPTRTQYF.

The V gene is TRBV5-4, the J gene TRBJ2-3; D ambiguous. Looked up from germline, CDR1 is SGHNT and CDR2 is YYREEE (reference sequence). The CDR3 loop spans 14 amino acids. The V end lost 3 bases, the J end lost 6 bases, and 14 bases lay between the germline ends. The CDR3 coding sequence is TGTGCCAGCAGCTCCGGGTCCTCTCCGGATACGCAGTATTTT. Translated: CASSSGSSPDTQYF.

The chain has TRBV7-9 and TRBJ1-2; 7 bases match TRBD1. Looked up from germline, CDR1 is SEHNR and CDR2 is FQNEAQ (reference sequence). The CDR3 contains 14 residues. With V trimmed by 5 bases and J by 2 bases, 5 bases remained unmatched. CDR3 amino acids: CASSRQGRNYGYTF. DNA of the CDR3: TGTGCCAGCAGCCGACAGGGAAGGAACTATGGCTACACCTTC.

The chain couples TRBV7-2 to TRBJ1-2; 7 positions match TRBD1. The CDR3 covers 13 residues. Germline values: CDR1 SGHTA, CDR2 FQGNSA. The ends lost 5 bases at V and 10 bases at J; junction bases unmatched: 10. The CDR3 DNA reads TGTGCCAGCAGCCCGGAGAGACAGGGCATCTACACCTTC. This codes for CASSPERQGIYTF.